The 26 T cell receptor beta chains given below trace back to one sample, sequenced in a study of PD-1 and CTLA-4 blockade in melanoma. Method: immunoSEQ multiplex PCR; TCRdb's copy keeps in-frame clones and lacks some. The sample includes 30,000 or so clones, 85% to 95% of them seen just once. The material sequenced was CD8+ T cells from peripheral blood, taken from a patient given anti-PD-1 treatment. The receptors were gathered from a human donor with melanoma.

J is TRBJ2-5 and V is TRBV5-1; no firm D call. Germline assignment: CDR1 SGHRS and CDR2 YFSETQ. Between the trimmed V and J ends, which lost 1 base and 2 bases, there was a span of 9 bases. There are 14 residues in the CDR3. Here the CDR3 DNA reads TGCGCCAGCAGCTTGTGGACGTCACAAGAGACCCAGTACTTC. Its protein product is CASSLWTSQETQYF.

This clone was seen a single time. Here the CDR3 DNA reads TGTGCCAGCAGCTTAGCAGGGGAACATCAGCCCCAGCATTTT. Its translation: CASSLAGEHQPQHF. The J gene is TRBJ1-5, the V gene TRBV7-9, with D tentatively TRBD1 (5 bases). The ends were cut back, 0 bases at V and 5 bases at J, with 8 bases in the middle. Germline V lookup: CDR1 SEHNR, CDR2 FQNEAQ (reference sequence). CDR3 length: 14 residues.

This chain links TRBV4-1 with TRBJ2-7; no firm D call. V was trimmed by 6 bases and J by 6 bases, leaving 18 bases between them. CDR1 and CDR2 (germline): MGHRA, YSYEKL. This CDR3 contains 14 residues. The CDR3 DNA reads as TGCGCCAGCAGTCCCGTTATGACACCTGGCGAGCAGTACTTC. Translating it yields CASSPVMTPGEQYF.

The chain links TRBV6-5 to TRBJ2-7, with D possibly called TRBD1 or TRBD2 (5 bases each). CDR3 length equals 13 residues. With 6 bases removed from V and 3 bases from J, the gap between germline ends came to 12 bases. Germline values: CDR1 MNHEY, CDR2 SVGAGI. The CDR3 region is CASSLRDGYEQYF. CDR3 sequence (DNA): TGTGCCAGCAGCCTCCGGGACGGCTACGAGCAGTACTTC.

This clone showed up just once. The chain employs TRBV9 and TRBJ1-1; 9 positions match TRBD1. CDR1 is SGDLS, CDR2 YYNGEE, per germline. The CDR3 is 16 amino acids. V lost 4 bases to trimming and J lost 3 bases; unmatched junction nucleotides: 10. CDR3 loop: CASSFRDRVRDTEAFF. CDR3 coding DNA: TGTGCCAGCAGCTTCCGGGACAGGGTTAGAGACACTGAAGCTTTCTTT.

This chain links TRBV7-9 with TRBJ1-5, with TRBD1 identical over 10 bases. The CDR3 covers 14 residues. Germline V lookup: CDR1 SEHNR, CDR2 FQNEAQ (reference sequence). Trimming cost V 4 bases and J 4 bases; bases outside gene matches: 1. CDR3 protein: CASSSGQGNQPQHF. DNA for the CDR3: TGTGCCAGCAGCTCGGGACAGGGGAATCAGCCCCAGCATTTT.

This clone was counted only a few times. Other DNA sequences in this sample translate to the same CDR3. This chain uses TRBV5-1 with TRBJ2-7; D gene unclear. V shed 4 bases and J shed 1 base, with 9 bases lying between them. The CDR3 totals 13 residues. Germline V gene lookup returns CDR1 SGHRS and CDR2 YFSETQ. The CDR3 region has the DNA TGCGCCAGCAGCCCGACCGAATCCTACGAGCAGTACTTC. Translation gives CASSPTESYEQYF.

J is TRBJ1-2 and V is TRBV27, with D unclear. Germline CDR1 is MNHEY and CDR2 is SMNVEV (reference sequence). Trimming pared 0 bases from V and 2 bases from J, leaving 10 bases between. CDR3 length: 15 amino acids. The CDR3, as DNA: TGTGCCAGCAGTTTATCGGCCAGCTCAAACTATGGCTACACCTTC. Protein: CASSLSASSNYGYTF.

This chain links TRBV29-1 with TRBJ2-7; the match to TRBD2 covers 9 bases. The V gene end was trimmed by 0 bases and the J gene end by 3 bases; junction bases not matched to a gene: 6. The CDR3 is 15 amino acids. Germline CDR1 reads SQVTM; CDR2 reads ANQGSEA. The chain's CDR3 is CSVEEEASGVYEQYF. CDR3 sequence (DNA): TGCAGCGTTGAAGAAGAGGCTAGCGGGGTCTACGAGCAGTACTTC.

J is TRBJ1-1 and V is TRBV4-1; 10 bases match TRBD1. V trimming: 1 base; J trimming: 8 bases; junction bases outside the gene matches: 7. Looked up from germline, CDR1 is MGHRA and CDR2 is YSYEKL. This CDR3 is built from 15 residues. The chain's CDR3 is CASSQGPGTGEEAFF. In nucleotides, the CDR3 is TGCGCCAGCAGCCAAGGCCCCGGGACAGGGGAAGAAGCTTTCTTT.

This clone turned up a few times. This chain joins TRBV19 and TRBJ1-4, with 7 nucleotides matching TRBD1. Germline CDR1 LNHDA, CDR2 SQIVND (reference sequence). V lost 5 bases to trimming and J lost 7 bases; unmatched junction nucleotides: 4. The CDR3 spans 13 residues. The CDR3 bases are TGTGCCAGTAGTGGGCAGGGGGTTGAAAAACTGTTTTTT. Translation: CASSGQGVEKLFF.

The CDR3 sequence: CASSEQGSNQPQHF. Written as DNA, the CDR3 is TGTGCCAGCAGTGAACAGGGTAGCAATCAGCCCCAGCATTTT. The chain combines TRBV27 with TRBJ1-5; a weak D match, TRBD1 (6 bases). This CDR3 is 14 amino acids long. The germline V gene encodes CDR1 MNHEY and CDR2 SMNVEV (reference sequence). The V and J ends lost 5 bases and 0 bases respectively, with 8 bases between them.

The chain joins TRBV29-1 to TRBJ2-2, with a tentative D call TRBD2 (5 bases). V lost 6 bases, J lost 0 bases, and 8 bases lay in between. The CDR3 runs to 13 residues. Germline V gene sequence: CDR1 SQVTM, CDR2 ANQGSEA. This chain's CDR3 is CSVTLANTGELFF. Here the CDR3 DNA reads TGCAGCGTGACACTAGCGAACACCGGGGAGCTGTTTTTT.

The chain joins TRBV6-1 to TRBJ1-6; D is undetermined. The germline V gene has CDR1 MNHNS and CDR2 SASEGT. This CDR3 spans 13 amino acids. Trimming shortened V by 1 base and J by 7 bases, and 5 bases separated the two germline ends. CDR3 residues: CASSEVSNSPLHF. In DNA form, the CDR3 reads TGTGCCAGCAGTGAAGTTTCCAATTCACCCCTCCACTTT.

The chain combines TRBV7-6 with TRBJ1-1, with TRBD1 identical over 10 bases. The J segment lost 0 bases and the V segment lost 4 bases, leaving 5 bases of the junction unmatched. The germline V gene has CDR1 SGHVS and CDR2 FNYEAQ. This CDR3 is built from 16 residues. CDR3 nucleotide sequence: TGTGCCAGCAGCTCCCGACAGGGGGCCATGAACACTGAAGCTTTCTTT. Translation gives CASSSRQGAMNTEAFF.

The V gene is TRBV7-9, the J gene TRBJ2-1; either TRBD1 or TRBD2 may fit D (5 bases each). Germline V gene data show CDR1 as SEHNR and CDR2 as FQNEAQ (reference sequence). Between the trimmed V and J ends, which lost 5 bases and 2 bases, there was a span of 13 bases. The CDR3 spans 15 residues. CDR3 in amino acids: CASSITGAAYNEQFF. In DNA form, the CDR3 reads TGTGCCAGCAGCATAACCGGGGCCGCCTACAATGAGCAGTTCTTC. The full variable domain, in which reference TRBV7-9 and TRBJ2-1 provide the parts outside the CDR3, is DTGVSQNPRHKITKRGQNVTFRCDPISEHNRLYWYRQTLGQGPEFLTYFQNEAQLEKSRLLSDRFSAERPKGSFSTLEIQRTEQGDSAMYLCASSITGAAYNEQFFGPGTRLTVL.

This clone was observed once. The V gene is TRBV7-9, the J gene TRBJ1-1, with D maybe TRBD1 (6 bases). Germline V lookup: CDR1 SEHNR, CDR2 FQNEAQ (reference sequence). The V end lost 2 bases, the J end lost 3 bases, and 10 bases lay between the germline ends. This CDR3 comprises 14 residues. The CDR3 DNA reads TGTGCCAGCAGCTTACAGGGGAGCGACACTGAAGCTTTCTTT. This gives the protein CASSLQGSDTEAFF.

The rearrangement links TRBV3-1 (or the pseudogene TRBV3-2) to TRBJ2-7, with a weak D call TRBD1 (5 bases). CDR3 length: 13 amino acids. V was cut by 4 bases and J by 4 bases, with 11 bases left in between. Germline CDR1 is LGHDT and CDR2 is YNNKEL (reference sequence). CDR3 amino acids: CASSPDTSYEQYF. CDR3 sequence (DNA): TGTGCCAGCAGCCCGGACACGTCTTACGAGCAGTACTTC.

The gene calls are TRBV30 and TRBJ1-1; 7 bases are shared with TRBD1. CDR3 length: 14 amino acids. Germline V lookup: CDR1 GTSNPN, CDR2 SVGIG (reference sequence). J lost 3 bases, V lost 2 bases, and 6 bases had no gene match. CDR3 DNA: TGTGCCTGGAGTTTAGGGCAGGGGGACACTGAAGCTTTCTTT. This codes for CAWSLGQGDTEAFF. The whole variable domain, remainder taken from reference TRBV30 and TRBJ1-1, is SQTIHQWPATLVQPVGSPLSLECTVEGTSNPNLYWYRQAAGRGLQLLFYSVGIGQISSEVPQNLSASRPQDRQFILSSKKLLLSDSGFYLCAWSLGQGDTEAFFGQGTRLTVV.

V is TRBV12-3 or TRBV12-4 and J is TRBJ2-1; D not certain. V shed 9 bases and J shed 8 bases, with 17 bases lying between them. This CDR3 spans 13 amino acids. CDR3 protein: CASNGFPLDEQFF. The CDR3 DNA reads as TGTGCCAGTAATGGCTTCCCATTGGATGAGCAGTTCTTC.

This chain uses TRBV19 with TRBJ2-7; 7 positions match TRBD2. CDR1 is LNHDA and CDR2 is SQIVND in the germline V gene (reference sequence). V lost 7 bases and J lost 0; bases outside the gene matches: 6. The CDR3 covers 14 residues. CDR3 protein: CASKTSHNSYEQYF. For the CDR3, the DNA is TGTGCCAGTAAGACTAGCCACAACTCCTACGAGCAGTACTTC.

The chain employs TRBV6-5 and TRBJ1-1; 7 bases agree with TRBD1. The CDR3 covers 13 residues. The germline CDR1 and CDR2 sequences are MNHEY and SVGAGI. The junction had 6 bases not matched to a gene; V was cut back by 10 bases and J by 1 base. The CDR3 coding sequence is TGTGCCACCAACAGGGGCCGGAACACTGAAGCTTTCTTT. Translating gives CATNRGRNTEAFF.

The CDR3: CASSYVGDGNTIYF. The CDR3, as DNA: TGTGCCAGCAGTTACGTAGGGGACGGAAACACCATATATTTT. This chain connects TRBV6-6 to TRBJ1-3; possibly TRBD1 for D (5 bases). This CDR3 has 14 residues. Germline V gene sequence: CDR1 MNHNY, CDR2 SVGAGI (reference sequence). V was shortened by 2 bases and J by 4 bases, with 9 bases between the two germline ends.

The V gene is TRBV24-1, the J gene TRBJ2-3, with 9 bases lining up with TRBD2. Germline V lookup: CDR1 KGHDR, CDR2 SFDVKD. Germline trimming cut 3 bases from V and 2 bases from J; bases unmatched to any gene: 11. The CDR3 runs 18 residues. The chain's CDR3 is CATSDPAMTSGYTDTQYF. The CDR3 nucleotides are TGTGCCACCAGTGATCCCGCCATGACTAGCGGTTACACAGATACGCAGTATTTT.

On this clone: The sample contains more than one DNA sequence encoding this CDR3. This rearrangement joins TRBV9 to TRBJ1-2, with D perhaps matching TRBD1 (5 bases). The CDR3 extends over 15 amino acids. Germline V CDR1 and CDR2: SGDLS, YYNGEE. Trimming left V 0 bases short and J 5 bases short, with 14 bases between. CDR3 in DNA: TGTGCCAGCAGCGTAGCAGGGACCGTTAATTATGGCTACACCTTC. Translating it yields CASSVAGTVNYGYTF.

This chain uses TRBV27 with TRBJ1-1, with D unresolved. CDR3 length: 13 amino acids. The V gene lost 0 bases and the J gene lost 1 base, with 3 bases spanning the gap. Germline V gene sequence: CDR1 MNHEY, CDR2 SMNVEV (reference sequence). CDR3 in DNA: TGTGCCAGCAGTTTATCCGAGAACACTGAAGCTTTCTTT. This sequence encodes CASSLSENTEAFF.